The next 5 T cell receptor beta chains were all read from a single sample in a study of vaccination effects on CD4 cells after COVID-19. Viral peptide pool expansion of antigen-specific CD4+ T cells preceded sequencing in the ViraFEST assay. Subsequent to a culture period of about ten days, CD4+ T cells were isolated. Everyone in the study got two shots of either the BNT162b2 or mRNA-1273 vaccine. These receptors lack a known antigen. TCRdb's table, derived via immunoSEQ multiplex PCR, lists solely in-frame clones and lacks some. The table shows fewer than 90,000 clones, with roughly 80% occurring only once. The sequenced sample was CD4+ T cells from PBMCs cultured with HCoV-OC43 spike peptides, obtained after COVID-19 vaccination. As to subset: HCoV-OC43 spike overlapping peptide pool stimulation. The receptors come from a human donor who received a COVID-19 vaccine.

V and J are TRBV18 and TRBJ2-3; 9 nucleotides align to TRBD1. J was trimmed by 5 bases and V by 2 bases; bases with no gene match: 5. In germline, CDR1 is KGHSH, CDR2 LQKENI. This CDR3 is built from 15 residues. This CDR3 is CASSPGTGREDTQYF. The CDR3 DNA is TGTGCCAGCTCACCAGGGACAGGGAGGGAAGATACGCAGTATTTT.

The chain recombines TRBV6-5 with TRBJ1-5; D may be TRBD1 (6 bases). The V end lost 7 bases, the J end lost 13 bases, and 17 bases lay between the germline ends. This CDR3 has 12 residues. CDR1 and CDR2 (germline): MNHEY, SVGAGI. The CDR3: CASIGGAVVQHF. The CDR3 DNA sequence: TGTGCCAGCATAGGGGGGGCCGTAGTACAGCATTTT.

This chain links TRBV2 with TRBJ1-1; a possible D gene is TRBD1 (5 bases). CDR3 length equals 16 residues. V was clipped by 4 bases and J by 5 bases, with 20 bases between them. Germline V CDR1 and CDR2: SNHLY, FYNNEI. This CDR3 is CASSGVRGGMITEAFF. CDR3 DNA: TGTGCCAGCAGTGGTGTAAGGGGAGGTATGATTACTGAAGCTTTCTTT.

The chain combines TRBV5-1 with TRBJ2-6; D is ambiguous. The CDR3 has 16 residues. Germline lookup yields CDR1 SGHRS and CDR2 YFSETQ. V gave up 1 base and J gave up 2 bases, with 10 bases separating them. CDR3 nucleotides: TGCGCCAGCAGCTTGATGAGCGTAGCTGGGGCCAACGTCCTGACTTTC. It specifies CASSLMSVAGANVLTF.

This chain uses TRBV5-1 with TRBJ2-4; 8 nucleotides align to TRBD2. V gave up 0 bases and J gave up 8 bases; unmatched junction bases: 10. This CDR3 contains 16 residues. Germline lookup yields CDR1 SGHRS and CDR2 YFSETQ. The CDR3 nucleotides are TGCGCCAGCAGCTTGGAGACTGCGGGGGGAAGGGACATTCAGTACTTC. It codes for CASSLETAGGRDIQYF.